A single sample gave rise to the 16 T cell receptor beta chains below, sequenced in a study of CD8+ T cells in alopecia areata. The treatment denotes: oral pan-JAK inhibitor, 5-10 mg twice daily. It was cDNA, reverse transcribed from extracted RNA, that served as the sequencing template. Sequenced by immunoSEQ multiplex PCR; TCRdb stores in-frame clones only, minus some. The sample carries roughly 180,000 clones, 55% to 70% recorded once. The source was CD4+ T cells sorted from blood, collected at week 4, from a patient treated with tofacitinib. These receptors were obtained from a human donor with alopecia areata.

Only a few counts were recorded for this clone. The V gene is TRBV5-1, the J gene TRBJ2-1; 10 bases align to TRBD1. CDR1 is SGHRS, CDR2 YFSETQ, per germline. CDR3 size: 17 residues. Unmatched junction bases numbered 10, after V lost 3 bases and J lost 4 bases. The DNA for the CDR3 is TGCGCCAGCAGCTCAAGGGTAGGGACAGGGGCATACAATGAGCAGTTCTTC. Its protein is CASSSRVGTGAYNEQFF.

The rearrangement uses TRBV28 and TRBJ1-1; 7 bases align to TRBD1. This CDR3 contains 14 residues. With 6 bases clipped from V and 3 bases from J, the junction kept 7 bases outside the gene matches. Germline-derived CDR1 and CDR2 are MDHEN and SYDVKM. This CDR3 is CASSHGQVYTEAFF. The CDR3 bases are TGTGCCAGCAGCCACGGACAGGTCTACACTGAAGCTTTCTTT.

The gene calls are TRBV30 and TRBJ1-4, with 7 bases matching TRBD1. Unmatched junction bases numbered 10, after V lost 8 bases and J lost 7 bases. This CDR3 contains 13 residues. Germline CDR1 is GTSNPN and CDR2 is SVGIG (reference sequence). The CDR3 here is CARRTGPGEKLFF. The CDR3 bases are TGTGCCCGACGGACAGGTCCGGGTGAAAAACTGTTTTTT. Drawing the rest from reference TRBV30 and TRBJ1-4, the complete variable domain is SQTIHQWPATLVQPVGSPLSLECTVEGTSNPNLYWYRQAAGRGLQLLFYSVGIGQISSEVPQNLSASRPQDRQFILSSKKLLLSDSGFYLCARRTGPGEKLFFGSGTQLSVL.

The chain employs TRBV9 and TRBJ1-1; perhaps TRBD1 as D (5 bases). Trimming stripped 3 bases from V and 5 bases from J, with 17 bases between. This CDR3 spans 15 amino acids. CDR1 is SGDLS and CDR2 is YYNGEE in the germline V gene. The CDR3 nucleotides are TGTGCCAGCAGCGCTGAACCGGGGCCCGTGACTGAAGCTTTCTTT. Protein product: CASSAEPGPVTEAFF. Variable domain in full (rest from reference TRBV9 and TRBJ1-1): DSGVTQTPKHLITATGQRVTLRCSPRSGDLSVYWYQQSLDQGLQFLIQYYNGEERAKGNILERFSAQQFPDLHSELNLSSLELGDSALYFCASSAEPGPVTEAFFGQGTRLTVV.

This clone was counted between two and nine times. The CDR3 region is CASSLSSGRETQYF. For the CDR3, the DNA is TGTGCCAGCAGCTTGTCTAGCGGTCGGGAGACCCAGTACTTC. The chain uses TRBV5-4 and TRBJ2-5; TRBD2 agrees at 7 bases. Germline-derived CDR1 and CDR2 are SGHNT and YYREEE (reference sequence). Unmatched junction bases numbered 5, after V lost 1 base and J lost 5 bases. This CDR3 spans 14 amino acids.

This chain uses TRBV5-1 with TRBJ1-2, with unresolved D. Trimming left V 0 bases short and J 4 bases short, with 13 bases between. The CDR3 is 15 residues long. Germline CDR1 reads SGHRS; CDR2 reads YFSETQ. The CDR3 DNA reads as TGCGCCAGCAGCTTGGTGTCAGCGGCCGCCTATGGCTACACCTTC. Amino acids: CASSLVSAAAYGYTF.

The chain uses TRBV7-9 and TRBJ1-2; tentative D call: TRBD1 (5 bases). Trimming cost V 4 bases and J 14 bases, with 14 bases left between them. In germline, CDR1 is SEHNR, CDR2 FQNEAQ (reference sequence). CDR3 size: 11 residues. The DNA of the CDR3 is TGTGCCAGCAGCTCACGACAGACAAGTACCTTC. Translating gives CASSSRQTSTF.

The chain uses TRBV9 and TRBJ2-7; tentatively, D is TRBD2 (6 bases). Per germline, CDR1 SGDLS and CDR2 YYNGEE. The CDR3 covers 19 residues. The ends were cut back, 0 bases at V and 3 bases at J, with 25 bases in the middle. The CDR3 loop is CASSVEGRFGTARHYEQYF. The CDR3 DNA sequence: TGTGCCAGCAGCGTAGAAGGGAGGTTCGGGACCGCTAGGCACTACGAGCAGTACTTC.

This clone was counted a few times. The chain links TRBV5-1 to TRBJ1-1; a weak D match, TRBD1 (5 bases). This CDR3 is built from 15 residues. From germline, CDR1 is SGHRS and CDR2 YFSETQ. The V end lost 3 bases, the J end lost 5 bases, and 17 bases lay between the germline ends. The CDR3 region has the DNA TGCGCCAGCAGCTCCCATGGGCAGGGTAAGACTGAAGCTTTCTTT. Translated, it gives CASSSHGQGKTEAFF.

The chain couples TRBV4-3 to TRBJ1-2; D call uncertain. From germline, CDR1 is LGHNA and CDR2 YSLEER. Deletions cut 0 bases from V and 3 bases from J, with 14 bases between. The CDR3 sequence is 16 residues long. The CDR3 nucleotides are TGCGCCAGCAGCCAAGAATTTACCGGTTCTCACTATGGCTACACCTTC. It encodes CASSQEFTGSHYGYTF.

The J gene is TRBJ1-2, the V gene TRBV29-1, with D unclear. CDR1 and CDR2 (germline): SQVTM, ANQGSEA. The CDR3 is 14 residues long. V was clipped by 0 bases and J by 5 bases, with 13 bases between them. This chain's CDR3 is CSVEDLNIGYGYTF. Here the CDR3 DNA reads TGCAGCGTTGAAGATCTTAACATTGGGTATGGCTACACCTTC.

This clone was found once. The V gene is TRBV6-1, the J gene TRBJ2-5; D remains ambiguous. V shed 1 base and J shed 3 bases, with 9 bases lying between them. CDR1 is MNHNS, CDR2 SASEGT, per germline. The CDR3 spans 14 residues. CDR3 region: CASSEVGSKETQYF. CDR3 bases: TGTGCCAGCAGTGAAGTGGGCAGCAAAGAGACCCAGTACTTC.

The chain recombines TRBV29-1 with TRBJ2-2; 12 positions match TRBD2. CDR1 and CDR2 from the germline V gene are SQVTM and ANQGSEA. The V and J ends lost 3 bases and 5 bases, in that order; junction bases with no gene match: 10. The CDR3 has 17 residues. In nucleotides, the CDR3 is TGCAGCGTTGATGCAGGACTAGCGGGGTGGGGAACCGGGGAGCTGTTTTTT. It encodes CSVDAGLAGWGTGELFF.

The chain links TRBV10-3 to TRBJ1-2; D ambiguous. Trimming cost V 2 bases and J 8 bases, with 12 bases left between them. CDR1 and CDR2 from the germline V gene are ENHRY and SYGVKD. This CDR3 has 13 amino acids. Here the CDR3 reads CAISEEATSGYTF. CDR3 nucleotide sequence: TGTGCCATCAGTGAGGAGGCGACTAGCGGCTACACCTTC.

This clone is a singleton in its sample. This chain joins TRBV7-9 and TRBJ2-3, with D tentatively TRBD2 (5 bases). The CDR3 runs 15 residues. Germline V gene sequence: CDR1 SEHNR, CDR2 FQNEAQ (reference sequence). V shed 4 bases and J shed 0 bases, with 11 bases lying between them. CDR3 nucleotide sequence: TGTGCCAGCAGCTCGAGAGAGGGCAGCACAGATACGCAGTATTTT. Amino acids: CASSSREGSTDTQYF. The variable domain in full, with the rest retrieved from reference TRBV7-9 and TRBJ2-3, is DTGVSQNPRHKITKRGQNVTFRCDPISEHNRLYWYRQTLGQGPEFLTYFQNEAQLEKSRLLSDRFSAERPKGSFSTLEIQRTEQGDSAMYLCASSSREGSTDTQYFGPGTRLTVL.

This rearrangement joins TRBV29-1 to TRBJ2-3; 13 nucleotides line up with TRBD2. The CDR3 length is 13 residues. Unmatched junction bases numbered 3, after V lost 3 bases and J lost 9 bases. The germline CDR1 and CDR2 sequences are SQVTM and ANQGSEA. In nucleotides, the CDR3 is TGCAGCGTTGATGGACTAGCGGGGGAGACGCAGTATTTT. It is translated as CSVDGLAGETQYF.